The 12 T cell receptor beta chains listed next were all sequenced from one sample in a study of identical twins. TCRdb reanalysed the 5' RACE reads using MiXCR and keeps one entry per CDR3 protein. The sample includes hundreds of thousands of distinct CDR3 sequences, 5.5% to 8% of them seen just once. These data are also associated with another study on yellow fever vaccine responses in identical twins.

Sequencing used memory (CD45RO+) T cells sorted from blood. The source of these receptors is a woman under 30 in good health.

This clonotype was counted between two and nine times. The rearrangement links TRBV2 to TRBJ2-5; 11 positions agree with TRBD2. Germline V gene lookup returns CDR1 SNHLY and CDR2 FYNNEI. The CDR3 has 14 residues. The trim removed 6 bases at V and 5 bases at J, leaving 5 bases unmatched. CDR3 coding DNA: TGTGCCAGCAGAGGTAGCGGGGGGGCTGAGACCCAGTACTTC. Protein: CASRGSGGAETQYF.

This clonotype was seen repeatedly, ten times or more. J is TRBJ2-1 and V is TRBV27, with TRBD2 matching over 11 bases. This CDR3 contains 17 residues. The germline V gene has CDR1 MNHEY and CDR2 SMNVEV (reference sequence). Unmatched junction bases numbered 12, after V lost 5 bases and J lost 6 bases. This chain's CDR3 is CASSQRPGLADINEQFF. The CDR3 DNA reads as TGTGCCAGCAGTCAACGCCCGGGACTAGCGGACATCAATGAGCAGTTCTTC.

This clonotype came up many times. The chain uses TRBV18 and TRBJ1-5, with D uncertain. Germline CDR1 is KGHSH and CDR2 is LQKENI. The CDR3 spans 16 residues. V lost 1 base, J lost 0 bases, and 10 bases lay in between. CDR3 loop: CASSPRTLDSNQPQHF. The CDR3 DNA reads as TGTGCCAGCTCACCACGGACGTTGGATAGCAATCAGCCCCAGCATTTT.

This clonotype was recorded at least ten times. The CDR3 nucleotides are TGTGCCAGCAGCCAAGGGTACACTTCCTACAATGAGCAGTTCTTC. It specifies CASSQGYTSYNEQFF. V is TRBV3-1 and J is TRBJ2-1; D ambiguous. The CDR3 covers 15 residues. V lost 1 base and J 1 base, leaving 8 bases between the germline ends. Per the germline V gene, CDR1 is LGHDT and CDR2 is YNNKEL (reference sequence).

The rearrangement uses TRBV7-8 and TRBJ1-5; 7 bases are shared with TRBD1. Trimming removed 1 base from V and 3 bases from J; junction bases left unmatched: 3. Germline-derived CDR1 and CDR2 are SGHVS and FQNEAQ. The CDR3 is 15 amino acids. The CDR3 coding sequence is TGTGCCAGCAGCTTAGGGGGACAGTACAATCAGCCCCAGCATTTT. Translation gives CASSLGGQYNQPQHF. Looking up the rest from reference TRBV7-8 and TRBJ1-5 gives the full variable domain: GAGVSQSPRYKVAKRGQDVALRCDPISGHVSLFWYQQALGQGPEFLTYFQNEAQLDKSGLPSDRFFAERPEGSVSTLKIQRTQQEDSAVYLCASSLGGQYNQPQHFGDGTRLSIL.

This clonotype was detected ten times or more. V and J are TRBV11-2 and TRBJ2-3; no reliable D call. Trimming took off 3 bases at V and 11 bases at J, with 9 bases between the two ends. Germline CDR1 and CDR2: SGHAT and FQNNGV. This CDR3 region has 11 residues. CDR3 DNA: TGTGCCAGCAGCTTCGGTCCGCGGCAGTATTTT. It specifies CASSFGPRQYF.

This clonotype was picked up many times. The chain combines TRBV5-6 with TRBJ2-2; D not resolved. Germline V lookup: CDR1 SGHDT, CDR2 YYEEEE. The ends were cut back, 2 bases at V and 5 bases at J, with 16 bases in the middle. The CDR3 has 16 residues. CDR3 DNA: TGTGCCAGCAGCTTTAACCCGACGGAACTGACCGGGGAGCTGTTTTTT. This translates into CASSFNPTELTGELFF.

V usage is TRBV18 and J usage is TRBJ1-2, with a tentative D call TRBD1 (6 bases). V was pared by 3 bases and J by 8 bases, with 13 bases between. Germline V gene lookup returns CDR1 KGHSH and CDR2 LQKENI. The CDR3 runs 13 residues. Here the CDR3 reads CASSPTGPEGYTF. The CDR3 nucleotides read TGTGCCAGCTCACCTACAGGGCCGGAAGGCTACACCTTC.

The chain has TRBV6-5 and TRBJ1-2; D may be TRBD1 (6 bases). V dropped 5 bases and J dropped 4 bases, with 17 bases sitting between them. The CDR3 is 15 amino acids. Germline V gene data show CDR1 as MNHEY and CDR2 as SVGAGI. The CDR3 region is CASSHPQGSSYGYTF. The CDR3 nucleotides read TGTGCCAGCAGTCACCCTCAGGGGTCGAGCTATGGCTACACCTTC.

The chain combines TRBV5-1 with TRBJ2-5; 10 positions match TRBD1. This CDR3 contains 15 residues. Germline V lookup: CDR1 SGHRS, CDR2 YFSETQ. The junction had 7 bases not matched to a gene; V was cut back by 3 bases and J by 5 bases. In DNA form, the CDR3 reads TGCGCCAGCAGCTCTCGACAGGGGGCGAGGGAGACCCAGTACTTC. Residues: CASSSRQGARETQYF.

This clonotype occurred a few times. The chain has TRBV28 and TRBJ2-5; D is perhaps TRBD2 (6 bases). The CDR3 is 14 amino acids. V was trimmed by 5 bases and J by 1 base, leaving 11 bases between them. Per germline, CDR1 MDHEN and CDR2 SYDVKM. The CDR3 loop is CASSKQAGQETQYF. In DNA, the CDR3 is TGTGCCAGCAGTAAACAAGCGGGCCAAGAGACCCAGTACTTC.

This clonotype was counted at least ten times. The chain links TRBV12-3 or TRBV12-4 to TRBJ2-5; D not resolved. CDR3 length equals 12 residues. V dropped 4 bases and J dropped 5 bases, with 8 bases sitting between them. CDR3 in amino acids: CASSSAKETQYF. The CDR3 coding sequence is TGTGCCAGCAGTTCTGCAAAGGAGACCCAGTACTTC.